This T cell receptor (beta chain) appears in the sequencing data of a study of shared clonotypes between healthy human individuals. The CDR3 sequence is 16 residues long. V dropped 8 bases and J dropped 6; count of bases not matched to a gene: 10. Looked up from germline, CDR1 is SGDLS and CDR2 is YYNGEE. On this clone: Its specificity is not known.

Study-wide points: Relative to clonotypes present in all four donors, those not shared had lower generation probabilities.

As originally analysed: ImmunoSEQ supplied junction-only sequences lacking quality scores, so filtering was different. TCRdb's table, derived via immunoSEQ multiplex PCR, lists solely in-frame clones and lacks some. V, J and clone size reflect that table, while D and trimming were determined from the DNA. The table records 1,400,000 or so clones, around 98.5% of them present only once. The TCR was taken from a man aged 30 to 39 in good health. The chain links TRBV9 to TRBJ2-2; 13 bases align to TRBD2. The material sequenced was naive CD4+ T cells sorted from blood. The subset is: CD45RA+ positively selected. CDR3 in amino acids: CASHLGGLAGAGELFF. CDR3 bases: TGTGCCAGTCACCTCGGAGGACTAGCGGGAGCCGGGGAGCTGTTTTTT.